This TCR beta chain was found in a study of T cells after somatic rescue of genetic block (TCRdb year 2020). With respect to the entire study: The study assessed how robust, over the long term, a T-cell system was when the system had developed through somatic rescue of a genetic block in T-cell development.

The library was obtained by the immunoSEQ multiplex PCR assay. TCRdb took over this immuneACCESS table, retaining in-frame rearrangements with V and J assigned. Such tables are incomplete; in checked studies, under half of the missing clones stem from an unresolved V gene, and the remainder is unexplained. Present in this sample are under 150,000 clones, about 89% of which were seen just once. Jointly, the top ten make up roughly 1.4% of the sample. CDR1 SGHTA and CDR2 FQGTGA are derived from the germline V gene. V is cut by 6 bases and J by 7 bases, and the space between the germline ends is 13 bases. Taken from cysteine to phenylalanine, the CDR3 has 13 residues. The kept DNA is CDR3 alone, 39 bases in frame from the first base. As for this clone: What this receptor recognizes is not known. Per-base qualities were not stored, and no clone one base away is much larger.

This sequence uses TRBV7-3 and TRBJ2-1, and perhaps TRBD2 as D gene, on 6 matching bases. Sequenced input: peripheral blood mononuclear cells (PBMCs). The source of this sequence is a young woman. The CDR3 protein sequence reads: CASSRDSRNEQFF. Read as DNA, the sequence is TGTGCCAGCAGTCGGGACTCACGAAATGAGCAGTTCTTC.